Each of the 7 T cell receptor beta chains below was sequenced from the same sample in a study of shared clonotypes between healthy human individuals. Sequenced by immunoSEQ multiplex PCR; TCRdb stores in-frame clones only, minus some. The sample records some 490,000 clones, more than 65% being singletons. Source material: PBMCs. All receptors come from a middle-aged woman in good health. Some clones in this sample may be carry-over from other donors' samples.

The chain is built from TRBV10-3 and TRBJ1-2; 7 bases map to TRBD1. Germline-derived CDR1 and CDR2 are ENHRY and SYGVKD. J gave up 7 bases and V 4 bases, and 3 bases lay outside the gene matches. The CDR3 has 12 amino acids. The CDR3 coding sequence is TGTGCCATCAGTGTACAGGGGAGTGGCTACACCTTC. This gives the protein CAISVQGSGYTF.

The gene calls are TRBV28 and TRBJ1-1; D uncertain. Trimming stripped 2 bases from V and 8 bases from J, with 12 bases between. The CDR3 spans 13 residues. Looked up from germline, CDR1 is MDHEN and CDR2 is SYDVKM. The CDR3 loop reads CASSLISGREAFF. The CDR3 DNA reads as TGTGCCAGCAGTTTAATCTCGGGCAGAGAAGCTTTCTTT.

A word on this clone: A single base is all that separates this from a far larger clone, so a read error is likely. The chain employs TRBV30 and TRBJ1-2; D remains ambiguous. Trimming stripped 4 bases from V and 8 bases from J, with 20 bases between. The CDR3 totals 14 residues. Germline lookup yields CDR1 GTSNPN and CDR2 SVGIG (reference sequence). In nucleotides, the CDR3 is TGTGCCTGGAACGGCAAAGGTGGCGTATGGGGCTACACCTTC. Translation: CAWNGKGGVWGYTF. Based on the CDR3 plus reference TRBV30 and TRBJ1-2, the full variable domain is SQTIHQWPATLVQPVGSPLSLECTVEGTSNPNLYWYRQAAGRGLQLLFYSVGIGQISSEVPQNLSASRPQDRQFILSSKKLLLSDSGFYLCAWNGKGGVWGYTFGSGTRLTVV.

Remarks on this clone: This likely reflects a read error, since a far larger clone is one base away. This sequence joins TRBV4-3 and TRBJ2-6; the D gene is possibly TRBD1 (6 bases). Germline loops: CDR1 LGHNA, CDR2 YSLEER. The CDR3 is made up of 16 amino acids. CDR3 nucleotides: TGCGCCAGCAGCCAAGATGCAGGGGTCGGGGCCAACGTCATGACTTTC. Translating gives CASSQDAGVGANVMTF.

The V call is TRBV28, the J call TRBJ1-3; D perhaps matches TRBD1 (6 bases). Germline V gene data show CDR1 as MDHEN and CDR2 as SYDVKM. CDR3 length: 15 amino acids. The V and J ends lost 4 bases and 7 bases respectively, with 17 bases between them. The CDR3 coding sequence is TGTGCCAGCAGTTCCCCGGGGGAAGGGGGGAACACCATATATTTT. It encodes CASSSPGEGGNTIYF.

The rearrangement links TRBV15 to TRBJ1-2; D possibly corresponds to TRBD1 (5 bases). Germline V gives CDR1 LNHNV, CDR2 YYDKDF (reference sequence). This CDR3 spans 14 amino acids. V lost 5 bases and J 5 bases, leaving 15 bases between the germline ends. The CDR3 loop is CATSATSGGYGYTF. CDR3 bases: TGTGCCACCAGCGCTACAAGCGGGGGATATGGCTACACCTTC.

This clone appeared a single time. The chain combines TRBV28 with TRBJ1-5, with D perhaps matching TRBD1 (6 bases). V lost 10 bases, J lost 0 bases, and 10 bases lay in between. This CDR3 comprises 13 residues. Germline V gene sequence: CDR1 MDHEN, CDR2 SYDVKM. Here the CDR3 reads CAIGGHSNQPQHF. CDR3 coding DNA: TGTGCCATCGGGGGGCATAGCAATCAGCCCCAGCATTTT. The variable domain in full, completed from reference TRBV28 and TRBJ1-5, reads DVKVTQSSRYLVKRTGEKVFLECVQDMDHENMFWYRQDPGLGLRLIYFSYDVKMKEKGDIPEGYSVSREKKERFSLILESASTNQTSMYLCAIGGHSNQPQHFGDGTRLSIL.